This paragraph reports one T cell receptor beta chain. Its antigen is not identified. This CDR3 has 14 amino acids. The ends lost 3 bases at V and 1 base at J; junction bases unmatched: 3. Germline V gives CDR1 DFQATT, CDR2 SNEGSKA (reference sequence). Reverse transcription of about 0.45 to 1 ug RNA was performed with random hexamers. By means of immunoSEQ multiplex PCR, TCR beta CDR3 spanning 54 Vbeta and 13 Jbeta underwent amplification. TCRdb re-analysed the immunoSEQ multiplex PCR reads in MiXCR, keeping a single row per CDR3 protein. The table lists around 120,000 distinct CDR3 sequences, about 94% of them singletons. These data are taken from a study of CD8 T cells in Susac syndrome. General study results and limits: The study conceded that relatively few individuals underwent its TCR sequencing and HLA analysis.

The TCR comes from a human donor with multiple sclerosis. The sample comprised CD4+ T cells from PBMCs. This sequence joins TRBV20-1 and TRBJ1-5, with 7 nucleotides matching TRBD1. The CDR3 region is CSARTGNSNQPQHF. The CDR3 bases are TGCAGTGCTAGGACAGGGAACAGCAATCAGCCCCAGCATTTT.